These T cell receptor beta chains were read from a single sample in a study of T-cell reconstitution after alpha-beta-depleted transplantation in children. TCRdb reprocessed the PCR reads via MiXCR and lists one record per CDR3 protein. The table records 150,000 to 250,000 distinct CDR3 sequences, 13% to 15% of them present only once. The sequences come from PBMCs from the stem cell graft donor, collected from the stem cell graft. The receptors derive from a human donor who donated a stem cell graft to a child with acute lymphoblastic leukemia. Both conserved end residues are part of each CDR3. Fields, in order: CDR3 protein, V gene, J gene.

CASSSGQGNTIYF	TRBV7-8	TRBJ1-3
CASSLVGQSSYNEQFF	TRBV5-1	TRBJ2-1
CASSLRSTEAFF	TRBV7-8	TRBJ1-1
CASSLILQETQYF	TRBV5-1	TRBJ2-5
CASRWDTTEKLFF	TRBV12-3/TRBV12-4	TRBJ1-4
CAISDRGRTLGEQYF	TRBV10-3	TRBJ2-7
CAISEYGLESGEQFF	TRBV10-3	TRBJ2-1
CSASCIAGRSYNEQFF	TRBV20-1	TRBJ2-1
CASSLGRGQGTQYF	TRBV12-3/TRBV12-4	TRBJ2-5
CASRSWDFQRTGELFF	TRBV7-9	TRBJ2-2
CASSLEVYHTDTQYF	TRBV7-9	TRBJ2-3
CASSQEATGGILTQYF	TRBV3-1	TRBJ2-3
CASSLLGVDYGYTF	TRBV7-8	TRBJ1-2
CASSPRTDGDTEAFF	TRBV5-1	TRBJ1-1
CASSRGQGPTYEQYF	TRBV5-1	TRBJ2-7
CASSHFSGSSSYNEQFF	TRBV3-1	TRBJ2-1
CATGRGIAEAFF	TRBV10-3	TRBJ1-1
CASSQIRPGGDRAFF	TRBV4-1	TRBJ1-1
CASSDLGPEQYF	TRBV12-3/TRBV12-4	TRBJ2-7
CSARVPGTGYNEQFF	TRBV20-1	TRBJ2-1
CASSQTGDEQYF	TRBV7-9	TRBJ2-7
CAISEAKGIQPQHF	TRBV10-3	TRBJ1-5
CASGVSGRWTGYNEQFF	TRBV12-3/TRBV12-4	TRBJ2-1
CASSRLASGTEQYF	TRBV18	TRBJ2-7
CASKTGQSGYGYTF	TRBV19	TRBJ1-2
CSARDFNYGYTF	TRBV20-1	TRBJ1-2
CASGRTYGDEQFF	TRBV5-4	TRBJ2-1
CSASHGRATDTQYF	TRBV29-1	TRBJ2-3
CASSWTSGTGELFF	TRBV5-1	TRBJ2-2
CASSFNPIAGELFF	TRBV28	TRBJ2-2
CASSLMETGETQYF	TRBV5-1	TRBJ2-5
CATSDLGGSGQETQYF	TRBV24-1	TRBJ2-5
CASSLQAGPYEQYF	TRBV5-1	TRBJ2-7
CASSYSIRGGGETQYF	TRBV6-5	TRBJ2-5
CASSEASSWRTNEKLFF	TRBV2	TRBJ1-4
CASSSNQGSNEKLFF	TRBV7-1	TRBJ1-4
CASSLVGDYNEQFF	TRBV12-3/TRBV12-4	TRBJ2-1
CASSLTGGWDEQFF	TRBV5-5	TRBJ2-1
CASSPYQDTQYF	TRBV7-2	TRBJ2-3
CASSYSARAGELFF	TRBV6-5	TRBJ2-2
CASSGGRVSNQPQHF	TRBV7-8	TRBJ1-5
CASSQDFYSNQPQHF	TRBV5-5	TRBJ1-5
CASSPWTSGGTDTQYF	TRBV7-8	TRBJ2-3
CATIRGAQETQYF	TRBV24-1	TRBJ2-5
CASSDYPWGGASAEAFF	TRBV12-3/TRBV12-4	TRBJ1-1
CASSESMTGGYEQYF	TRBV10-1	TRBJ2-7
CATSGIRDQPQHF	TRBV12-3/TRBV12-4	TRBJ1-5
CSVAGTGGRETQYF	TRBV29-1	TRBJ2-5
CASSLGAQPQHF	TRBV28	TRBJ1-5
CSAREGTGVNEQFF	TRBV20-1	TRBJ2-1